This T cell receptor (beta chain) derives from a study of CD8+CD57+ T cells in acquired aplastic anemia. Profiling of TCR beta VDJ combinations and CDR3 sequences used genomic DNA as template. MiXCR, run by TCRdb on the reads, gives a single entry per CDR3 protein. The table has a few hundred thousand distinct CDR3 sequences, 56% seen once. As to this clonotype: Its antigen remains unknown. Compared with germline, one end of the junction differs, possibly owing to a read error.

Points from the study as a whole: Between patients and controls, around 31 CD8+ CDR3 sequences were found in common.

Patients chosen for sequencing had CD8+CD57+ cells that had expanded, as shown by flow cytometry. The CDR3 has 15 residues. CDR1 DFQATT and CDR2 SNEGSKA come from the germline V gene (reference sequence). V usage is TRBV20-1 and J usage is TRBJ1-5, with a possible D match to TRBD1 (5 bases). What was sequenced was sorted CD4+, CD8+, or CD8+CD57+ T cells (not recorded which) from PBMCs. The TCR comes from a human donor with aplastic anemia. For the CDR3, the DNA is TGCAGTGCTCCCGGACACCCCGGCCCCCATCAGCCCCAACATTTT. This encodes CSAPGHPGPHQPQHF.